This record covers a single TCR beta chain. These data come from a study of blood T cell repertoires in COVID-19. Background on the study: T cells, B-cell-depleted T cells, or PBMCs supplied cDNA or gDNA.

Recovered Cohort 3 donors showed two negative PCRs, clearance, or symptom resolution. There are 15 residues in the CDR3. The junction had 8 bases not matched to a gene; V was cut back by 3 bases and J by 5 bases. Germline V gene data show CDR1 as LNHNV and CDR2 as YYDKDF (reference sequence). Data came from immunoSEQ multiplex PCR; TCRdb stores just in-frame clones and leaves some out. The table includes about 330,000 clones, about 87% detected once. This receptor was identified in a man aged 25-45 years who had recovered from COVID-19. The sample comprised PBMCs or T cells enriched from blood (not recorded which). This sequence joins TRBV15 and TRBJ2-7, with 9 bases fitting TRBD1. This chain's CDR3 is CATSRQTGGGHEQYF. The CDR3 nucleotides are TGTGCCACCAGCAGGCAGACAGGGGGGGGTCACGAGCAGTACTTC.